The clone carrying this T cell receptor (beta chain) was counted ten times or more. Antigen: not known. These data belong to a study of T-cell reconstitution after alpha-beta-depleted transplantation in children. General study results and limits: Two months or so post-transplant, alpha-beta T cells reportedly derived from several hundred expanded graft clones.

As it was prepared, the TCRbeta library received unique molecular identifiers. TCRdb re-called the PCR reads through MiXCR, storing one row per CDR3 protein. The sample includes fewer than 550,000 distinct CDR3 sequences, about an eighth of them seen just once. Germline-derived CDR1 and CDR2 are MGHDK and SYGVNS. V lost 1 base and J lost 5, with 10 bases in between. The CDR3 runs to 14 residues. The chain recombines TRBV25-1 with TRBJ2-3, with D perhaps TRBD1 (5 bases). The sequence was collected from a female patient younger than 10 who had a stem cell transplant for aplastic anemia, so the T cells may come from the graft donor. Sequencing was performed on PBMCs, mostly from graft donor cells, taken 180 days after TCRalphabeta/CD19-depleted stem cell transplant. CDR3: CASSEWSRGDTQYF. The CDR3 DNA is TGTGCCAGCAGTGAATGGAGTAGGGGAGATACGCAGTATTTT.